This TCR beta chain was captured by sequencing in a study of T cell responses to AZD1222 COVID-19 vaccine. Study as a whole: Pooled samples include second doses given at about 4 or 12 weeks.

On this clone: The antigen remains undetermined.

General observations from the study: Repertoires in all cases were sampled only once the peak T cell response had passed. Most donors were white British and more were female, and clonal diversity was possibly underestimated.

Sequencing used immunoSEQ multiplex PCR; TCRdb keeps in-frame clones, though not all of them. The table has about 110,000 clones, roughly 87% seen once. Trimming took 3 bases from V and 4 from J, leaving 7 bases between them. Germline assignment: CDR1 SNHLY and CDR2 FYNNEI. The length of the CDR3 is 13 residues. This receptor was obtained from an adult in good health. This specimen was peripheral blood, taken on day 0 of AZD1222 vaccination. The chain carries TRBV2 and TRBJ1-5; D ambiguous. The CDR3 DNA follows: TGTGCCAGCAGTGAGTGGCGGAATCAGCCCCAGCATTTT. This encodes CASSEWRNQPQHF.